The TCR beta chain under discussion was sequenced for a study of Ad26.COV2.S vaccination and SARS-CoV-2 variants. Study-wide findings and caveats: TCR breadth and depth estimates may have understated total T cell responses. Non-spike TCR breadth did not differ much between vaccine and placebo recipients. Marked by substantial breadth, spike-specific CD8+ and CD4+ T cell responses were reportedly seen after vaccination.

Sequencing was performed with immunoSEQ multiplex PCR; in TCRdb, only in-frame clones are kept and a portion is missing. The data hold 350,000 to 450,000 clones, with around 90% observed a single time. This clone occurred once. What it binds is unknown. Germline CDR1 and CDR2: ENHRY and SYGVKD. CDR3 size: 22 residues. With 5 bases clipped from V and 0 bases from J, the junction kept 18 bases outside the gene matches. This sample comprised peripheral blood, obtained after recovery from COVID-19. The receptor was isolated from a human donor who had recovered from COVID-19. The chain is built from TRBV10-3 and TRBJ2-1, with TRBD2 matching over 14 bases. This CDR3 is CAISRPGTSGGITVSSYNEQFF. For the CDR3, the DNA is TGTGCCATCAGTCGGCCGGGGACTAGCGGGGGAATAACCGTCAGCTCCTACAATGAGCAGTTCTTC.